This passage covers 23 T cell receptor beta chains from one sample sequenced in a study of Ad26.COV2.S vaccination and SARS-CoV-2 variants. Treatment in this sample: roughly 18 received Ad26.COV2.S at low or high dose, single or two shots; five or six received placebo; per-sample allocation not given. Material that was analyzed had been drawn on day 63 after the first vaccine or placebo injection. Sequenced by immunoSEQ multiplex PCR; TCRdb stores in-frame clones only, minus some. The sample lists about 350,000 clones, approximately 85% seen once, with roughly 3.1% in the top ten. Specimen: peripheral blood, collected in a trial of Ad26.COV2.S vaccine versus placebo. The source of these receptors is a person between 18 and 65 years old who received the Ad26.COV2.S COVID-19 vaccine or a placebo.

The chain has TRBV23-1 and TRBJ1-3, with D perhaps TRBD1 (5 bases). TRBV23-1 is designated an ORF whose function remains uncertain. CDR3 length: 15 amino acids. Trimming left V 4 bases short and J 0 bases short, with 10 bases between. CDR3 amino acids: CASSPRALSGNTIYF. CDR3 bases: TGCGCCAGCAGTCCCAGGGCCCTCTCTGGAAACACCATATATTTT.

The chain's CDR3 is CASRPGTADVETQYF. CDR3 DNA: TGTGCCAGCAGGCCCGGGACAGCCGACGTGGAGACCCAGTACTTC. This chain links TRBV28 with TRBJ2-5, with 7 bases fitting TRBD1. The germline gives CDR1 MDHEN, CDR2 SYDVKM. The CDR3 runs to 15 residues. Trimming removed 6 bases from V and 5 bases from J; junction bases left unmatched: 12.

This clone has a handful of counts. This chain links TRBV30 with TRBJ1-5; possible D gene TRBD1, 5 bases. The V gene's germline CDR1 is GTSNPN and CDR2 SVGIG (reference sequence). This CDR3 is 13 amino acids long. The germline V and J ends were trimmed by 3 bases and 2 bases, with 8 bases remaining between them. This chain's CDR3 is CAWRGRGNQPQHF. For the CDR3, the DNA is TGTGCCTGGAGGGGCAGGGGCAATCAGCCCCAGCATTTT.

This clone came up a few times. In DNA, the CDR3 is TGTGCCAGCTCACCAAACCAGGGCGACACTGAAGCTTTCTTT. It codes for CASSPNQGDTEAFF. The chain carries TRBV18 and TRBJ1-1, with a tentative D call TRBD1 (5 bases). There are 14 residues in the CDR3. V dropped 2 bases and J dropped 3 bases, with 10 bases sitting between them. CDR1 KGHSH and CDR2 LQKENI come from the germline V gene.

The chain combines TRBV5-1 with TRBJ1-4; D uncertain. The germline CDR1 and CDR2 sequences are SGHRS and YFSETQ. V lost 0 bases, J lost 8 bases, and 14 bases lay in between. CDR3 length: 15 amino acids. CDR3 coding DNA: TGCGCCAGCAGCTTGGAAGTCTCGTTCGGCGAAAAACTGTTTTTT. Its protein product is CASSLEVSFGEKLFF.

The chain carries TRBV28 and TRBJ2-3; D possibly uses TRBD1 or TRBD2 (7 bases each). The germline V gene has CDR1 MDHEN and CDR2 SYDVKM. The CDR3 is 14 residues long. V was shortened by 5 bases and J by 5 bases, with 14 bases between the two germline ends. CDR3 residues: CASSPGGALDTQYF. The CDR3 coding sequence is TGTGCCAGCAGTCCAGGGGGGGCTCTAGATACGCAGTATTTT.

J is TRBJ2-7 and V is TRBV9; D could derive from TRBD1 or TRBD2 (5 bases each). The CDR3 covers 13 residues. Trimming removed 4 bases from V and 4 bases from J, with 12 bases in between. The germline V gene has CDR1 SGDLS and CDR2 YYNGEE. The CDR3 protein is CASSPGWGYEQYF. Here the CDR3 DNA reads TGTGCCAGCAGCCCAGGGTGGGGGTACGAGCAGTACTTC.

The V gene is TRBV7-9, the J gene TRBJ1-5, with a weak D call TRBD1 (5 bases). CDR1 and CDR2 from the germline V gene are SEHNR and FQNEAQ (reference sequence). With 1 base removed from V and 3 bases from J, the gap between germline ends came to 7 bases. This CDR3 contains 14 residues. CDR3 bases: TGTGCCAGCAGCTTAGTAGGGGACAATCAGCCCCAGCATTTT. It codes for CASSLVGDNQPQHF.

The chain employs TRBV9 and TRBJ2-3, with 12 bases aligning to TRBD2. Germline CDR1 reads SGDLS; CDR2 reads YYNGEE. Trimming cost V 0 bases and J 4 bases; bases outside gene matches: 6. The CDR3 loop spans 17 amino acids. CDR3 protein: CASSVGSSGGAPDTQYF. For the CDR3, the DNA is TGTGCCAGCAGCGTAGGGTCTAGCGGGGGGGCCCCAGATACGCAGTATTTT. The complete variable domain, with remaining parts taken from reference TRBV9 and TRBJ2-3, reads DSGVTQTPKHLITATGQRVTLRCSPRSGDLSVYWYQQSLDQGLQFLIQYYNGEERAKGNILERFSAQQFPDLHSELNLSSLELGDSALYFCASSVGSSGGAPDTQYFGPGTRLTVL.

CDR3 in DNA: TGTGCCAGCAGCCAAGAGGCGGGACCCCACGAGCAGTACTTC. It codes for CASSQEAGPHEQYF. The chain uses TRBV3-1 (or the pseudogene TRBV3-2) and TRBJ2-7, with D possibly matching TRBD2 (6 bases). V lost 0 bases and J 5 bases, leaving 11 bases between the germline ends. This CDR3 is 14 amino acids long. Germline CDR1 and CDR2: LGHDT and YNNKEL (reference sequence).

CDR3 protein: CASETNVEQYF. As DNA, the CDR3 is TGTGCCAGCGAAACTAACGTCGAGCAGTACTTC. This chain connects TRBV25-1 to TRBJ2-7; D call uncertain. Germline V CDR1 and CDR2: MGHDK, SYGVNS. This CDR3 is built from 11 residues. V was clipped by 8 bases and J by 6 bases, with 11 bases between them.

This sequence joins TRBV9 and TRBJ2-1, with D unclear. The V end was cut by 3 bases, the J end by 8 bases, with 18 bases between. Per the germline V gene, CDR1 is SGDLS and CDR2 is YYNGEE. The length of the CDR3 is 15 residues. In nucleotides, the CDR3 is TGTGCCAGCAGCGACACCGGGTCCCATTGGGATGAGCAGTTCTTC. It encodes CASSDTGSHWDEQFF.

This rearrangement joins TRBV27 to TRBJ2-1, with 8 bases fitting TRBD2. CDR1 and CDR2 from the germline V gene are MNHEY and SMNVEV (reference sequence). V was pared by 5 bases and J by 5 bases, with 5 bases of the junction left unmatched. This CDR3 is built from 14 residues. CDR3 bases: TGTGCCAGCAGTCCTAGCGGGTTCAACAATGAGCAGTTCTTC. Protein product: CASSPSGFNNEQFF.

V and J are TRBV19 and TRBJ2-5; no definite D call. The CDR3 spans 15 residues. Trimming cost V 1 base and J 4 bases, with 13 bases left between them. Germline CDR1 and CDR2: LNHDA and SQIVND (reference sequence). The CDR3 sequence is CASSIVDSGRETQYF. DNA for the CDR3: TGTGCCAGTAGTATAGTAGATTCGGGTCGAGAGACCCAGTACTTC.

This chain joins TRBV19 and TRBJ1-4; no reliable D call. The V and J ends lost 5 bases and 7 bases respectively, with 11 bases between them. In germline, CDR1 is LNHDA, CDR2 SQIVND (reference sequence). This CDR3 spans 13 amino acids. In DNA, the CDR3 is TGTGCCAGTAGTTTCTCGAGACTTGAAAAACTGTTTTTT. Amino acids: CASSFSRLEKLFF.

V and J are TRBV11-3 and TRBJ2-5, with a possible D match to TRBD1 (6 bases). The V and J ends lost 5 bases and 3 bases respectively, with 10 bases between them. The CDR3 loop spans 13 amino acids. Germline CDR1 is SGHNT and CDR2 is YENEEA. The CDR3 DNA reads TGTGCCAGCAGCAGTGGACAGAAAGAGACCCAGTACTTC. Translation gives CASSSGQKETQYF.

V usage is TRBV6-5 and J usage is TRBJ2-1; 13 bases fit TRBD2. This CDR3 is 15 amino acids long. The V gene end was trimmed by 5 bases and the J gene end by 8 bases; junction bases not matched to a gene: 6. Germline loops: CDR1 MNHEY, CDR2 SVGAGI. CDR3 nucleotides: TGTGCCAGCAGTAGGACTAGCGGGAGCATCGATGAGCAGTTCTTC. Residues: CASSRTSGSIDEQFF.

The genes are TRBV6-6 and TRBJ1-5, with 11 bases identical to TRBD1. V lost 6 bases, J lost 5 bases, and 6 bases stayed unmatched. CDR1 is MNHNY, CDR2 SVGAGI, per germline (reference sequence). This CDR3 has 15 residues. Written as DNA, the CDR3 is TGTGCCAGCAGGGACAGGGGGCGTTTAGATCAGCCCCAGCATTTT. It is translated as CASRDRGRLDQPQHF.

This sequence joins TRBV30 and TRBJ2-3; 9 nucleotides agree with TRBD2. Per germline, CDR1 GTSNPN and CDR2 SVGIG (reference sequence). V lost 4 bases, J lost 3 bases, and 5 bases stayed unmatched. The CDR3 is made up of 14 amino acids. DNA for the CDR3: TGTGCCTGGACGGCTAGCGGGGTTACAGATACGCAGTATTTT. It encodes CAWTASGVTDTQYF.

The chain is built from TRBV11-2 and TRBJ1-2; a weak D match, TRBD1 (5 bases). Germline CDR1 and CDR2: SGHAT and FQNNGV. V shed 1 base and J shed 8 bases, with 8 bases lying between them. This CDR3 is 12 amino acids long. Here the CDR3 reads CASSLGTSGYTF. For the CDR3, the DNA is TGTGCCAGCAGCTTAGGGACAAGCGGCTACACCTTC.

The gene calls are TRBV28 and TRBJ2-5; the D call may be TRBD1 or TRBD2 (6 bases each). Trimming took 7 bases from V and 2 from J, leaving 20 bases between them. Germline V gene sequence: CDR1 MDHEN, CDR2 SYDVKM. The CDR3 is 16 amino acids. The chain's CDR3 is CASTKIGGLQQETQYF. For the CDR3, the DNA is TGTGCCAGCACTAAGATTGGGGGGCTGCAACAAGAGACCCAGTACTTC.

This chain links TRBV27 with TRBJ2-3; no definite D call. Germline V CDR1 and CDR2: MNHEY, SMNVEV (reference sequence). This CDR3 spans 12 amino acids. V was trimmed by 5 bases and J by 8 bases, leaving 11 bases between them. This CDR3 is CASSTIVGTQYF. CDR3 DNA sequence: TGTGCCAGCAGTACAATAGTCGGTACGCAGTATTTT.

The V gene is TRBV7-9, the J gene TRBJ2-5; D unresolved. The V end lost 0 bases, the J end lost 2 bases, and 13 bases lay between the germline ends. The CDR3 runs 16 residues. In germline, CDR1 is SEHNR, CDR2 FQNEAQ (reference sequence). CDR3 bases: TGTGCCAGCAGCTTAGCGCCGGCACGTTCTCAAGAGACCCAGTACTTC. Translated: CASSLAPARSQETQYF.